This record looks at one TCR beta chain sequence and its context. These data originate in a study of blood T cell repertoires in COVID-19. For the study at large: The United States, Italy and Spain provided the acute and convalescent COVID-19 samples. PBMCs, B-cell-depleted T cells, or T cells provided the cDNA or gDNA that made up the material.

Original data processing: Estimation of nucleated cell counts was performed using reference gene primer amplification. The protocol was immunoSEQ multiplex PCR, while the TCRdb copy is restricted to in-frame clones and leaves out a portion. From that table come the V and J calls and clone size; the DNA was used to work out D and trimming. The data show more than 200,000 clones, around 85% seen once. Germline lookup yields CDR1 PRHDT and CDR2 FYEKMQ (reference sequence). Trimming removed 4 bases at V and 2 bases at J, with 14 bases between. The CDR3 length is 15 residues. V is TRBV13 and J is TRBJ2-5; the D gene is possibly TRBD2 (6 bases). The origin of this receptor is a woman in her fifties or sixties with acute or convalescent COVID-19. What was sequenced was peripheral blood. CDR3 sequence reads: CASSSTSRGQETQYF. CDR3 sequence (DNA): TGTGCCAGCAGCTCGACTAGTCGGGGGCAAGAGACCCAGTACTTC.